This TCR beta chain appears in the sequencing data of a study of T cell changes during pregnancy in multiple sclerosis. This CDR3 comprises 18 residues. Germline CDR1 and CDR2: SGHTA and FQGTGA. The V gene lost 1 base and the J gene lost 4 bases, with 20 bases spanning the gap. Repertoires were generated with immunoSEQ multiplex PCR, while TCRdb's copy carries only in-frame clones and drops some. This table has 46,000 or so clones, 85% to 95% appearing once. Sequenced material: CD8+ T cells from peripheral blood mononuclear cells, taken after pregnancy. J is TRBJ2-1 and V is TRBV7-3, with D possibly being TRBD2 (6 bases). The sequence derives from a female donor with multiple sclerosis, enrolled in a pregnancy study. CDR3 loop: CASSLRAGIPSSYNEQFF. CDR3 nucleotides: TGTGCCAGCAGCTTAAGGGCGGGGATCCCCTCCTCTTACAATGAGCAGTTCTTC.